Sequencing of this TCR beta chain was carried out in a study of blood T cell repertoires in COVID-19. As for the study in general: PBMCs, B-cell-depleted T cells, or T cells were the source of the cDNA or gDNA that made up the material.

The V and J ends lost 3 bases and 4 bases respectively, with 21 bases between them. The germline CDR1 and CDR2 sequences are MDHEN and SYDVKM. CDR3 length equals 17 residues. Generated by immunoSEQ multiplex PCR, the TCRdb table keeps only in-frame clones and is missing some. The sample contains about 95,000 clones, around 80% of which appear only once. The chain links TRBV28 to TRBJ1-2, with D possibly TRBD1 on 5 matching bases. This TCR came from a human donor in a cohort sampled during active COVID-19. Sequencing was done on a sample of peripheral blood. CDR3 coding DNA: TGTGCCAGCAGTTTCGGATCCCGGGGGAGACCCGGCTATGGCTACACCTTC. Protein sequence: CASSFGSRGRPGYGYTF.